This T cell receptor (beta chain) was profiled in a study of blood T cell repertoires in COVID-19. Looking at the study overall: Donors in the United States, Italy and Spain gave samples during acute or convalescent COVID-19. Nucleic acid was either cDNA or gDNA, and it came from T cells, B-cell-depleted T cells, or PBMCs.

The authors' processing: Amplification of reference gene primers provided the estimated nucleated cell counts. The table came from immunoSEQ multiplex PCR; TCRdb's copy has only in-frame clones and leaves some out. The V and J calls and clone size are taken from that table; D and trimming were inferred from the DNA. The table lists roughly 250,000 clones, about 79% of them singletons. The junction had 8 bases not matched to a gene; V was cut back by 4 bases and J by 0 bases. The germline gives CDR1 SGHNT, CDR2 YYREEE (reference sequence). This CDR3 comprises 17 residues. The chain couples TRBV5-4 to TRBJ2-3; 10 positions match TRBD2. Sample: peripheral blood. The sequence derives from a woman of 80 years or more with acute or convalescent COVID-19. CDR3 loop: CASSTQTSGFSTDTQYF. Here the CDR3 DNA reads TGTGCCAGCAGCACACAGACTAGCGGGTTTAGCACAGATACGCAGTATTTT.